This TCR beta chain was captured by sequencing in a study of T cells after yellow fever vaccination. In the study overall: Fractions of limited cellularity were prepared by means of SMART-Seq v4 Ultra Low Input. Findings and caveats of the study: Subsequent to the booster, the majority of primary-vaccination clones reappeared (about 97% CD4, 88% CD8). Researchers report a weaker secondary response that nonetheless peaked faster, day 5 versus 15. Researchers cautioned that FACS-sorted repertoires could harbor abundant clonotypes contaminating from the bulk population.

A single record per CDR3 protein comes from TCRdb applying MiXCR to the 5' RACE reads. This table has some 150,000 distinct CDR3 sequences, over 7% appearing once. With respect to this clonotype: Its antigen is not known.

This receptor was obtained from a man younger than 35 who received the YFV17D yellow fever vaccine. The sequences come from CD8+ T cells sorted from PBMCs, collected 45 days after the yellow fever booster vaccination.

The DNA for the CDR3 is TGCGCCAGCAGCCAAGATCGGAGCGGGGGGCATAGCTCCTACGAGCAGTACTTC. This encodes CASSQDRSGGHSSYEQYF. The chain recombines TRBV4-3 with TRBJ2-7; 9 nucleotides align to TRBD2. Germline loops: CDR1 LGHNA, CDR2 YSLEER. The CDR3 consists of 18 residues. J lost 0 bases, V lost 0 bases, and 9 bases had no gene match.